Listed here are 19 T cell receptor beta chains from one sample, sequenced in a study of follicular helper T cells after annual influenza vaccination. Documented time point: 2014-2015 season, pre-vaccination. Data came from immunoSEQ multiplex PCR; TCRdb stores just in-frame clones and leaves some out. The profile shows approximately 10,000 clones, about 80% of them singletons. This specimen consisted of CXCR5+ CD38- circulating T follicular helper cells from blood, obtained on the day of influenza vaccination. Subset denoted: circulating Tfh, non-naive CD4+CXCR5+PD-1+ (ICOS+CD38+ or ICOS-CD38-). These TCRs come from an adult who received the influenza vaccine.

This sequence joins TRBV7-9 and TRBJ1-4; D is undetermined. V was pared by 5 bases and J by 0 bases, with 10 bases between. From germline, CDR1 is SEHNR and CDR2 FQNEAQ (reference sequence). There are 15 residues in the CDR3. CDR3 sequence (DNA): TGTGCCAGCAGCCGGGAGAGTGCAACTAATGAAAAACTGTTTTTT. Translated, it gives CASSRESATNEKLFF.

In the case of this clone: In the same sample, other DNA sequences code for this CDR3. The J gene is TRBJ2-2, the V gene TRBV19; 9 bases map to TRBD1. The germline V gene encodes CDR1 LNHDA and CDR2 SQIVND (reference sequence). The CDR3 runs 14 residues. With V trimmed by 5 bases and J by 3 bases, 1 base remained unmatched. The DNA of the CDR3 is TGTGCCAGTAGTGGGGACAGGGACACCGGGGAGCTGTTTTTT. Its protein product is CASSGDRDTGELFF.

The CDR3 reads CASGFPGSQDTQYF. The CDR3 nucleotides read TGTGCTAGTGGTTTTCCCGGATCCCAGGATACGCAGTATTTT. The chain employs TRBV12-5 and TRBJ2-3, with no clear D. The CDR3 length is 14 residues. Germline V CDR1 and CDR2: LGHNT, FRNRAP. Deletions cut 3 bases from V and 6 bases from J, with 13 bases between.

The V call is TRBV7-2, the J call TRBJ1-2; TRBD1 might be the D (5 bases). Per germline, CDR1 SGHTA and CDR2 FQGNSA. V shed 2 bases and J shed 8 bases, with 15 bases lying between them. The length of the CDR3 is 14 residues. CDR3: CASSLQAPRGGYTF. The CDR3 nucleotides are TGTGCCAGCAGCTTACAGGCCCCTAGGGGCGGCTACACCTTC.

The chain has TRBV5-1 and TRBJ2-3; 9 bases agree with TRBD2. This CDR3 is 15 amino acids long. V gave up 3 bases and J gave up 2 bases; unmatched junction bases: 4. The V gene's germline CDR1 is SGHRS and CDR2 YFSETQ. CDR3 sequence reads: CASSSGLAATDTQYF. CDR3 coding DNA: TGCGCCAGCAGCTCGGGACTAGCAGCCACAGATACGCAGTATTTT.

V is TRBV19 and J is TRBJ2-1, with D perhaps given as TRBD1 or TRBD2 (5 bases each). V lost 3 bases and J 3 bases, leaving 15 bases between the germline ends. From germline, CDR1 is LNHDA and CDR2 SQIVND (reference sequence). This CDR3 is 16 amino acids long. The DNA of the CDR3 is TGTGCCAGTAGTATTAACGGGGCGGCCCACTACAATGAGCAGTTCTTC. This gives the protein CASSINGAAHYNEQFF. The variable domain in full, completed from reference TRBV19 and TRBJ2-1, reads DGGITQSPKYLFRKEGQNVTLSCEQNLNHDAMYWYRQDPGQGLRLIYYSQIVNDFQKGDIAEGYSVSREKKESFPLTVTSAQKNPTAFYLCASSINGAAHYNEQFFGPGTRLTVL.

The gene calls are TRBV9 and TRBJ2-2; D remains ambiguous. This CDR3 is 14 amino acids long. Germline V lookup: CDR1 SGDLS, CDR2 YYNGEE. V shed 1 base and J shed 0 bases, with 4 bases lying between them. The CDR3 loop reads CASSVNSNTGELFF. The CDR3 region has the DNA TGTGCCAGCAGCGTAAACTCGAACACCGGGGAGCTGTTTTTT. The entire variable domain, with the rest obtained from reference TRBV9 and TRBJ2-2, is as follows: DSGVTQTPKHLITATGQRVTLRCSPRSGDLSVYWYQQSLDQGLQFLIQYYNGEERAKGNILERFSAQQFPDLHSELNLSSLELGDSALYFCASSVNSNTGELFFGEGSRLTVL.

This chain connects TRBV4-2 to TRBJ1-3; 11 nucleotides line up with TRBD1. The CDR3 spans 20 residues. Germline loops: CDR1 LGHNA, CDR2 YNFKEQ. With 0 bases clipped from V and 0 bases from J, the junction kept 10 bases outside the gene matches. DNA for the CDR3: TGTGCCAGCAGCCAAGATTCGCAGGACAGGGGGCGATACTCTGGAAACACCATATATTTT. Protein sequence: CASSQDSQDRGRYSGNTIYF.

The CDR3 sequence is CASSLLGGGPADTQYF. In nucleotides, the CDR3 is TGTGCCAGCAGCCTCCTAGGTGGGGGGCCCGCAGATACGCAGTATTTT. The J gene is TRBJ2-3, the V gene TRBV28, with D possibly being TRBD1 or TRBD2 (6 bases each). This CDR3 has 16 residues. Germline V gene lookup returns CDR1 MDHEN and CDR2 SYDVKM. Trimming stripped 6 bases from V and 4 bases from J, with 20 bases between.

The V gene is TRBV18, the J gene TRBJ1-1, with 10 positions matching TRBD1. Germline V CDR1 and CDR2: KGHSH, LQKENI. The V gene end was trimmed by 2 bases and the J gene end by 10 bases; junction bases not matched to a gene: 10. The CDR3 runs 15 residues. The CDR3 nucleotides read TGTGCCAGCTCACCAGTCGGACAGGGGGTGGGGAGAGCTTTCTTT. Protein sequence: CASSPVGQGVGRAFF.

The rearrangement links TRBV7-2 to TRBJ2-3; 14 bases line up with TRBD2. V lost 5 bases, J lost 4 bases, and 11 bases stayed unmatched. Germline values: CDR1 SGHTA, CDR2 FQGNSA. The CDR3 covers 18 residues. The CDR3 spells CASSTARTSGGLADTQYF. Written as DNA, the CDR3 is TGTGCCAGCAGCACCGCCCGGACTAGCGGGGGGCTTGCAGATACGCAGTATTTT. The full variable domain, its missing parts supplied by reference TRBV7-2 and TRBJ2-3, is GAGVSQSPSNKVTEKGKDVELRCDPISGHTALYWYRQSLGQGLEFLIYFQGNSAPDKSGLPSDRFSAERTGGSVSTLTIQRTQQEDSAVYLCASSTARTSGGLADTQYFGPGTRLTVL.

The rearrangement uses TRBV6-5 and TRBJ1-2; TRBD1 matches at 8 bases. The V segment lost 6 bases and the J segment 6 bases; nucleotides outside the gene matches: 6. The CDR3 is 13 amino acids. CDR1 is MNHEY and CDR2 is SVGAGI in the germline V gene. Here the CDR3 DNA reads TGTGCCAGCAGAACCGGACAGGGCCATGGCTACACCTTC. Amino acids: CASRTGQGHGYTF.

The chain has TRBV6-1 and TRBJ2-1; 12 bases fit TRBD2. The V segment lost 5 bases and the J segment 10 bases; nucleotides outside the gene matches: 9. The length of the CDR3 is 15 residues. From germline, CDR1 is MNHNS and CDR2 SASEGT. The CDR3 nucleotides read TGTGCCAGCAGTCTAGCGGGAGGGCCCTCAGAAGAGCAGTTCTTC. Its protein product is CASSLAGGPSEEQFF.

V usage is TRBV2 and J usage is TRBJ1-2; D is perhaps TRBD1 (6 bases). CDR3 size: 14 residues. V was pared by 4 bases and J by 8 bases, with 17 bases between. Germline loops: CDR1 SNHLY, CDR2 FYNNEI. The chain's CDR3 is CASSVQTGMGGYTF. Here the CDR3 DNA reads TGTGCCAGCAGTGTACAAACAGGGATGGGAGGCTACACCTTC.

The rearrangement joins TRBV11-2 to TRBJ2-7, with D possibly TRBD1 on 5 matching bases. With 0 bases removed from V and 6 bases from J, the gap between germline ends came to 12 bases. The germline gives CDR1 SGHAT, CDR2 FQNNGV. The CDR3 is 14 amino acids. The CDR3 DNA sequence: TGTGCCAGCAGCTTAGATCAGCGCAGGGCCGAGCAGTACTTC. The encoded protein is CASSLDQRRAEQYF.

This chain connects TRBV27 to TRBJ1-5; tentatively, D is TRBD1 (5 bases). Trimming shortened V by 3 bases and J by 1 base, and 10 bases separated the two germline ends. Germline CDR1 and CDR2: MNHEY and SMNVEV (reference sequence). This CDR3 has 15 amino acids. CDR3 loop: CASSFSGASNQPQHF. Here the CDR3 DNA reads TGTGCCAGCAGTTTTAGTGGGGCGAGCAATCAGCCCCAGCATTTT.

The gene calls are TRBV7-3 and TRBJ1-2; D is uncertain. Deletions cut 3 bases from V and 8 bases from J, with 10 bases between. The CDR3 spans 12 residues. Germline CDR1 and CDR2: SGHTA and FQGTGA. The CDR3 spells CASSFNGRGYTF. The DNA for the CDR3 is TGTGCCAGCAGCTTCAACGGGCGAGGCTACACCTTC.

This clone was picked up one time. This sequence joins TRBV6-5 and TRBJ2-1, with a tentative D call TRBD1 (5 bases). The CDR3 spans 13 residues. The germline V and J ends were trimmed by 6 bases and 4 bases, with 10 bases remaining between them. Germline assignment: CDR1 MNHEY and CDR2 SVGAGI. CDR3 DNA sequence: TGTGCCAGCAGAGATTACAGGTACAATGAGCAGTTCTTC. It specifies CASRDYRYNEQFF.

The V call is TRBV7-9, the J call TRBJ2-3; weak D call: TRBD1 (6 bases). CDR3 size: 15 residues. Trimming took off 0 bases at V and 6 bases at J, with 13 bases between the two ends. The germline CDR1 and CDR2 sequences are SEHNR and FQNEAQ (reference sequence). In DNA form, the CDR3 reads TGTGCCAGCAGCTTAGCGCTGGGGGCGTGGGATACGCAGTATTTT. Its translation: CASSLALGAWDTQYF.